This T cell receptor beta chain was observed in a study of Graves' ophthalmopathy and Graves' hyperthyroidism. Study-wide results and limits: This model predicted ophthalmopathy progression (sensitivity approximately 68%, specificity 72.22%). Sensitivity of roughly 88% and specificity of nearly 82% were achieved when a 13-signature model separated ophthalmopathy from stable hyperthyroidism. Blood repertoires reportedly contained most expanded thyroid clonotypes above 0.001 frequency.

This clonotype occurred many times. Its antigen is as yet unknown. Hyperthyroidism patients were newly diagnosed, under 2 months' duration, aged 18 to 65. The authors amplified TCR beta CDR3 regions from RNA transcripts. Following a first-round RT-PCR that used HTBI primers, a second-round multiplex PCR was carried out. TCRdb re-derived calls from the multiplex PCR reads in MiXCR, one entry per CDR3 protein. The sample yields roughly 400,000 distinct CDR3 sequences, approximately 15% seen once. V gave up 5 bases and J gave up 0 bases, with 10 bases separating them. The CDR3 covers 15 residues. Germline-derived CDR1 and CDR2 are SGHVS and FNYEAQ.

V and J are TRBV7-6 and TRBJ2-2; no clear D gene. Material: peripheral blood. The source is a young woman with stable Graves' hyperthyroidism. The CDR3 loop reads CASSLPMANTGELFF. CDR3 nucleotide sequence: TGTGCCAGCAGCCTGCCAATGGCGAACACCGGGGAGCTGTTTTTT.